This entry lists 12 T cell receptor beta chains sequenced from one sample in a study of T cell responses to AZD1222 COVID-19 vaccine. The data were produced by immunoSEQ multiplex PCR, yet TCRdb's version contains in-frame clones alone and is incomplete. The sample lists around 70,000 clones, more than 70% occurring once. The sequences come from peripheral blood, collected on day 0 of AZD1222 vaccination. The receptor set was obtained from an adult in good health.

The V and J genes are TRBV5-4 and TRBJ1-3; D gene unclear. The V gene's germline CDR1 is SGHNT and CDR2 YYREEE (reference sequence). CDR3 length: 15 amino acids. The germline V and J ends were trimmed by 0 bases and 4 bases, with 11 bases remaining between them. CDR3 DNA: TGTGCCAGCAGCTTGGGGGTGGGCTCCGGAAACACCATATATTTT. Translation gives CASSLGVGSGNTIYF.

V usage is TRBV12-3 or TRBV12-4 and J usage is TRBJ1-6, with a weak D call TRBD1 (6 bases). This CDR3 has 13 amino acids. Trimming left V 5 bases short and J 7 bases short, with 9 bases between. In DNA form, the CDR3 reads TGTGCCAGCAGTGTCAGGGGAAATTCACCCCTCCACTTT. Translating it yields CASSVRGNSPLHF.

Concerning this clone: The junction departs from germline at one end; a sequencing error may be responsible. The chain links TRBV4-3 to TRBJ1-2, with a weak D call TRBD1 (5 bases). CDR3 length equals 13 residues. Germline V gene lookup returns CDR1 LGHNA and CDR2 YSLEER. The CDR3 coding sequence is TGCGCCAGCAGCCAAGAGCGGGACCCACCTTACCTCTTC. As protein: CASSQERDPPYLF.

The rearrangement uses TRBV5-1 and TRBJ2-5; 12 bases align to TRBD2. The V segment lost 2 bases and the J segment 0 bases; nucleotides outside the gene matches: 8. The CDR3 length is 18 residues. Germline CDR1 SGHRS, CDR2 YFSETQ. In nucleotides, the CDR3 is TGCGCCAGCAGCTTAGGACTAGCGGGGAGTACGTACCAAGAGACCCAGTACTTC. Residues: CASSLGLAGSTYQETQYF. The variable domain in full, with the rest retrieved from reference TRBV5-1 and TRBJ2-5, is KAGVTQTPRYLIKTRGQQVTLSCSPISGHRSVSWYQQTPGQGLQFLFEYFSETQRNKGNFPGRFSGRQFSNSRSEMNVSTLELGDSALYLCASSLGLAGSTYQETQYFGPGTRLLVL.

This clone was recorded a few times. This chain uses TRBV28 with TRBJ2-2; 7 bases fit TRBD1. From germline, CDR1 is MDHEN and CDR2 SYDVKM. This CDR3 contains 15 residues. V gave up 0 bases and J gave up 6 bases; unmatched junction bases: 4. The CDR3 coding sequence is TGTGCCAGCAGTTTATGGAGGGGGCGAGCCGGGGAGCTGTTTTTT. It encodes CASSLWRGRAGELFF.

The CDR3 loop is CASSMDFSYEQYF. As DNA, the CDR3 is TGTGCCAGCAGTATGGATTTCTCCTACGAGCAGTACTTC. This rearrangement joins TRBV7-3 to TRBJ2-7, with D unclear. CDR3 size: 13 residues. In germline, CDR1 is SGHTA, CDR2 FQGTGA. V lost 6 bases to trimming and J lost 0 bases, with 9 bases between them. Filled out from reference TRBV7-3 and TRBJ2-7, the complete variable domain reads GAGVSQTPSNKVTEKGKYVELRCDPISGHTALYWYRQSLGQGPEFLIYFQGTGAADDSGLPNDRFFAVRPEGSVSTLKIQRTERGDSAVYLCASSMDFSYEQYFGPGTRLTVT.

This chain uses TRBV6-5 with TRBJ2-7; tentatively, D is TRBD1 (5 bases). CDR1 is MNHEY, CDR2 SVGAGI, per germline. The CDR3 runs 13 residues. V gave up 2 bases and J gave up 10 bases, with 15 bases separating them. CDR3 loop: CASSYTLDRDQYF. In DNA form, the CDR3 reads TGTGCCAGCAGTTACACCCTAGACAGAGATCAGTACTTC.

This chain links TRBV5-1 with TRBJ1-2; 7 nucleotides match TRBD1. V trimming: 6 bases; J trimming: 1 base; junction bases outside the gene matches: 9. Germline assignment: CDR1 SGHRS and CDR2 YFSETQ. The CDR3 spans 15 residues. The CDR3 reads CASTTSTGYNYGYTF. CDR3 in DNA: TGCGCCAGCACCACCTCGACAGGGTATAACTATGGCTACACCTTC.

The gene calls are TRBV10-3 and TRBJ2-3, with 16 bases lining up with TRBD2. CDR1 and CDR2 (germline): ENHRY, SYGVKD. V dropped 7 bases and J dropped 0; count of bases not matched to a gene: 10. The CDR3 length is 19 residues. The CDR3 bases are TGTGCCATCAAGCAGGGACTAGCGGGGGGGAATCGAAGCACAGATACGCAGTATTTT. The encoded protein is CAIKQGLAGGNRSTDTQYF.

In the case of this clone: Other nucleotide sequences from this sample produce the same CDR3. Here the CDR3 reads CASSYQASTDTQYF. In nucleotides, the CDR3 is TGTGCCAGCAGTTACCAGGCGAGCACAGATACGCAGTATTTT. The chain carries TRBV6-5 and TRBJ2-3; D gene ambiguous. V was trimmed by 2 bases and J by 0 bases, leaving 6 bases between them. The CDR3 is 14 residues long. CDR1 is MNHEY and CDR2 is SVGAGI in the germline V gene.

The chain recombines TRBV10-2 with TRBJ2-2; D ambiguous. In germline, CDR1 is WSHSY, CDR2 SAAADI. The germline V and J ends were trimmed by 5 bases and 6 bases, with 7 bases remaining between them. The CDR3 is made up of 12 amino acids. The CDR3 is CASSWDPGELFF. CDR3 nucleotide sequence: TGCGCCAGCAGTTGGGATCCCGGGGAGCTGTTTTTT.

V gene TRBV7-2 combines with J gene TRBJ2-5, with 8 bases fitting TRBD2. Germline CDR1 is SGHTA and CDR2 is FQGNSA. The CDR3 contains 17 residues. Trimming took 5 bases from V and 3 from J; bases not matched to a gene: 14. The CDR3 DNA is TGTGCCAGCAGCCCTGGGGGGGCGGGGGGCCGAAAAGAGACCCAGTACTTC. As protein: CASSPGGAGGRKETQYF.